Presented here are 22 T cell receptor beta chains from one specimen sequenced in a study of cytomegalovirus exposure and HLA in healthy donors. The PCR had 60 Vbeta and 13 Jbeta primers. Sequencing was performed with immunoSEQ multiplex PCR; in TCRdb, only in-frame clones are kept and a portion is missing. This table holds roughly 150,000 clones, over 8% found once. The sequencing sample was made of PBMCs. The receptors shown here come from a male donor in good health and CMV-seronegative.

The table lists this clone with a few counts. CDR3 region: CASSLNDRPYGYTF. DNA of the CDR3: TGTGCCAGCAGCTTAAACGACAGGCCCTATGGCTACACCTTC. The chain carries TRBV7-2 and TRBJ1-2; D may be TRBD1 (6 bases). Trimming took 2 bases from V and 4 from J, leaving 11 bases between them. Germline V lookup: CDR1 SGHTA, CDR2 FQGNSA. The CDR3 consists of 14 residues.

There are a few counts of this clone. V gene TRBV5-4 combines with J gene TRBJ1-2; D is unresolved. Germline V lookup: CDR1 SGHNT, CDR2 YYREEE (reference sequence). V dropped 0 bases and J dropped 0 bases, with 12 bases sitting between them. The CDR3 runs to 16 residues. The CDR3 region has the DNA TGTGCCAGCAGCTTGGCCTTTGAGGCAGCTAACTATGGCTACACCTTC. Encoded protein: CASSLAFEAANYGYTF.

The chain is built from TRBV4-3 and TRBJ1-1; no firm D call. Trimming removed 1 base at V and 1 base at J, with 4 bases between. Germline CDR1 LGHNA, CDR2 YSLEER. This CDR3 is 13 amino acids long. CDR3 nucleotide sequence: TGCGCCAGCAGCCAAGCTACGAACACTGAAGCTTTCTTT. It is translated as CASSQATNTEAFF.

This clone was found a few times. CDR3 nucleotides: TGTGCCAGCAGCTGGGGACTGGTCAACTATGGCTACACCTTC. Translation: CASSWGLVNYGYTF. The chain recombines TRBV5-4 with TRBJ1-2; D may be TRBD1 (5 bases). The germline gives CDR1 SGHNT, CDR2 YYREEE (reference sequence). The CDR3 covers 14 residues. Trimming took 3 bases from V and 2 from J, leaving 11 bases between them.

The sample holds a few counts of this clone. As DNA, the CDR3 is TGTGCCAGCAGCAGACCCGAGGTATCTGAAGCTTTCTTT. The encoded protein is CASSRPEVSEAFF. The chain couples TRBV25-1 to TRBJ1-1; no clear D. From germline, CDR1 is MGHDK and CDR2 SYGVNS. V lost 6 bases, J lost 6 bases, and 14 bases lay in between. This CDR3 has 13 amino acids.

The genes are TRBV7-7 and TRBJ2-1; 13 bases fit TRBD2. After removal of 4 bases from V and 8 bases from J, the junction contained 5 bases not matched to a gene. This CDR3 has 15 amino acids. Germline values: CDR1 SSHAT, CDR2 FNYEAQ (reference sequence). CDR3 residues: CASSSGLAGVDEQFF. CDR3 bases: TGTGCCAGCAGCTCCGGACTAGCGGGAGTTGATGAGCAGTTCTTC.

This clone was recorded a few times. CDR3: CASSRPNEKLFF. The CDR3 bases are TGTGCCAGCTCCCGTCCTAATGAAAAACTGTTTTTT. V gene TRBV18 combines with J gene TRBJ1-4; D gene uncertain. The CDR3 sequence is 12 residues long. Trimming pared 6 bases from V and 3 bases from J, leaving 5 bases between. Germline lookup yields CDR1 KGHSH and CDR2 LQKENI.

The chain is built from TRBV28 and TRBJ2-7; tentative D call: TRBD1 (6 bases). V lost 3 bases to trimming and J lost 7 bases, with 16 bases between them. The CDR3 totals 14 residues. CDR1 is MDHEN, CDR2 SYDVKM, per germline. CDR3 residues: CASSFPTGPWEQYF. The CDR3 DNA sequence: TGTGCCAGCAGTTTCCCCACAGGGCCCTGGGAGCAGTACTTC.

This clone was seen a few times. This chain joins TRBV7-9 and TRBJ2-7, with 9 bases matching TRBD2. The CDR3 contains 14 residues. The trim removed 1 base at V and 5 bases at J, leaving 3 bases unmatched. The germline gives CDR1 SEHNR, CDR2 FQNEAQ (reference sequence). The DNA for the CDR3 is TGTGCCAGCAGCTTAGGGACTAGCGATCACGAGCAGTACTTC. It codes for CASSLGTSDHEQYF.

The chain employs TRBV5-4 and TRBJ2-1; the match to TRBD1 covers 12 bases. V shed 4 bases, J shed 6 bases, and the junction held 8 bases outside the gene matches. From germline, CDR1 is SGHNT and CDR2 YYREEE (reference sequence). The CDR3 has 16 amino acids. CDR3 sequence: CASSAGGQGAGNEQFF. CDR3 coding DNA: TGTGCCAGCAGCGCAGGGGGACAGGGGGCAGGCAATGAGCAGTTCTTC.

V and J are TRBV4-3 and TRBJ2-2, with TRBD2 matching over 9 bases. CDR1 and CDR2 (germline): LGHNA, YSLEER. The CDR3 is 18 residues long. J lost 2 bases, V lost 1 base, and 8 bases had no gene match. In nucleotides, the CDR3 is TGCGCCAGCAGCCAAGTGCTAGCGGGGATCCGAAACACCGGGGAGCTGTTTTTT. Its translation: CASSQVLAGIRNTGELFF.

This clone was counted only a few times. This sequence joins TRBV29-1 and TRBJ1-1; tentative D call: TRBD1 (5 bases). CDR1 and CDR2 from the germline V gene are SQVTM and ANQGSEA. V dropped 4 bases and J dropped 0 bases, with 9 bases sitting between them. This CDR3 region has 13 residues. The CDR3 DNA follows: TGCAGCGTTGTAAAGGGGTTGAACACTGAAGCTTTCTTT. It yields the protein CSVVKGLNTEAFF. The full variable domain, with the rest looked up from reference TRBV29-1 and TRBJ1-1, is SAVISQKPSRDICQRGTSLTIQCQVDSQVTMMFWYRQQPGQSLTLIATANQGSEATYESGFVIDKFPISRPNLTFSTLTVSNMSPEDSSIYLCSVVKGLNTEAFFGQGTRLTVV.

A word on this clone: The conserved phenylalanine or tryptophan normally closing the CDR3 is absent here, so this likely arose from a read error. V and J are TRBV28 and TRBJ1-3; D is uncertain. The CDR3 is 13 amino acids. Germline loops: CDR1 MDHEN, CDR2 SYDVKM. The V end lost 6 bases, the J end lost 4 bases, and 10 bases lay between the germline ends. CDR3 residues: CASRPSGGNTIYL. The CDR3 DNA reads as TGTGCCAGCAGACCCTCCGGGGGAAACACCATATATTTG.

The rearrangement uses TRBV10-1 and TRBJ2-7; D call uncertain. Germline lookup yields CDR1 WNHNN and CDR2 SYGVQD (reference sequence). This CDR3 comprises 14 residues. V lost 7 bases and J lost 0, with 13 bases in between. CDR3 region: CASNNTENSYEQYF. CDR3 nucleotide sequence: TGCGCCAGCAATAACACAGAGAACTCCTACGAGCAGTACTTC.

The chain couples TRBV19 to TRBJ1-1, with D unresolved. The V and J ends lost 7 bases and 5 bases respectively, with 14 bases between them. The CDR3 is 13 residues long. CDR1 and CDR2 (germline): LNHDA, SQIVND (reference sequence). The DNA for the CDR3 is TGTGCCAGTACCCCGACCCGGAGGACTGAAGCTTTCTTT. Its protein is CASTPTRRTEAFF.

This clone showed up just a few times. In nucleotides, the CDR3 is TGTGCCAGCAGCTTGTACAGGGGGACTGGAAACACCATATATTTT. The encoded protein is CASSLYRGTGNTIYF. The V and J genes are TRBV7-2 and TRBJ1-3; 8 bases fit TRBD1. The CDR3 has 15 residues. Unmatched junction bases numbered 3, after V lost 3 bases and J lost 2 bases. Germline CDR1 is SGHTA and CDR2 is FQGNSA. The whole variable domain, remainder taken from reference TRBV7-2 and TRBJ1-3, is GAGVSQSPSNKVTEKGKDVELRCDPISGHTALYWYRQSLGQGLEFLIYFQGNSAPDKSGLPSDRFSAERTGGSVSTLTIQRTQQEDSAVYLCASSLYRGTGNTIYFGEGSWLTVV.

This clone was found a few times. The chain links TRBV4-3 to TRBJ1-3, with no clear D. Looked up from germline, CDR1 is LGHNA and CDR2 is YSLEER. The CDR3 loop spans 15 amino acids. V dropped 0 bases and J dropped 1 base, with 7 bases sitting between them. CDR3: CASSQDYGSGNTIYF. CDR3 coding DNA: TGCGCCAGCAGCCAAGATTACGGGTCTGGAAACACCATATATTTT.

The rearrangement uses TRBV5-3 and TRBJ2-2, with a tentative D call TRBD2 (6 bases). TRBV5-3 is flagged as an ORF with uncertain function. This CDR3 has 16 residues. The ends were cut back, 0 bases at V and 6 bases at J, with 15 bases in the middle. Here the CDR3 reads CARSLVGGRTAGELFF. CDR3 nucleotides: TGTGCCAGAAGCTTGGTTGGGGGGAGAACCGCCGGGGAGCTGTTTTTT.

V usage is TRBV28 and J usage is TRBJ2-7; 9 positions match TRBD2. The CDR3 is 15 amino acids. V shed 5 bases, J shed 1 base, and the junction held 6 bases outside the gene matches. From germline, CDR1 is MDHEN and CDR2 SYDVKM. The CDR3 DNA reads TGTGCCAGCAGTCCCCAGCGGGAGGCTTCCTACGAGCAGTACTTC. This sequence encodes CASSPQREASYEQYF.

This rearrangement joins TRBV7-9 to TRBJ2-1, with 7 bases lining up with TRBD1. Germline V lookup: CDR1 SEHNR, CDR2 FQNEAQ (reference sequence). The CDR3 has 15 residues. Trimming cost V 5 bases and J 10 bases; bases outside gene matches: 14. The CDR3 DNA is TGTGCCAGCAGCCCCCACAGGGGCCTGGACGTGGAGCAGTTCTTC. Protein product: CASSPHRGLDVEQFF.

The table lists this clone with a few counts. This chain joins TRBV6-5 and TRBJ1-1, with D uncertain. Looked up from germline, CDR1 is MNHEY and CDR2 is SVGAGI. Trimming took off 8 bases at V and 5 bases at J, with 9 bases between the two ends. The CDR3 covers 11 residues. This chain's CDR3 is CASEVGTEAFF. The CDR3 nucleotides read TGTGCCAGCGAGGTTGGAACTGAAGCTTTCTTT.

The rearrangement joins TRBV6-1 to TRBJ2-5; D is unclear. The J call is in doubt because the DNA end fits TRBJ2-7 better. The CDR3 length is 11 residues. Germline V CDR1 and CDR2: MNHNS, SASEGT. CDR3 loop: CASSPLNEQYF. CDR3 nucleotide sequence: TGTGCCAGCAGTCCCCTCAACGAGCAGTACTTC.